Sequencing of this T cell receptor (beta chain) was carried out in a study of cytomegalovirus exposure and HLA in healthy donors. Study results and limitations: DRB1 had the most TCR associations and HLA-C the fewest, a later analysis found, with rates varying by HLA locus.

V was clipped by 7 bases and J by 5 bases; unmatched bases: 20. In germline, CDR1 is MRHNA, CDR2 SNTAGT. The CDR3 length is 18 residues. Regarding this clone: Its antigen is not identified.

The PCR had 60 Vbeta and 13 Jbeta primers. The repertoire was sequenced with immunoSEQ multiplex PCR; TCRdb's copy has only in-frame clones and lacks some. The table lists 150,000 to 200,000 clones, 76% of them singletons. The sequenced sample was PBMCs. The chain is built from TRBV6-4 and TRBJ1-5; 7 bases are shared with TRBD1. The origin of this receptor is a woman in her 30s in good health and CMV-seropositive. The CDR3 is CASITRQGRVVYDQPQHF. In DNA form, the CDR3 reads TGTGCCAGCATCACCCGACAGGGCAGGGTTGTTTATGATCAGCCCCAGCATTTT.